The 4 T cell receptor beta chains below all came from one sample that was sequenced in a study of STAT5B mutations in CD4+ large granular lymphocyte leukemia (dated by TCRdb to about 2022). Library generation was performed with the immunoSEQ multiplex PCR assay. This immuneACCESS table, as held by TCRdb, lists in-frame sequences with V and J called but not all clones. Of the missing ones, under half trace to an unresolved V gene in checked studies; the others have no known cause. The sample table contains about 31,000 clones; only one count was recorded for over 60% of them. The ten largest clones capture roughly 7% of the sample. The sequencing input was CD4+ T cells from blood buffy coats. The source is a human donor in good health.

The chain links TRBV6-1 to TRBJ1-2, with unresolved D. CDR1 is MNHNS and CDR2 is SASEGT in the germline V gene. V lost 4 bases and J 8 bases, leaving 8 bases between the germline ends. The CDR3 totals 11 residues. CDR3 DNA: TGTGCCAGCAGTGCGTGGTCAGGCTACACCTTC. Translation gives CASSAWSGYTF.

This chain joins TRBV2 and TRBJ2-7, with 11 nucleotides matching TRBD2. CDR1 is SNHLY, CDR2 FYNNEI, per germline. The junction had 11 bases not matched to a gene; V was cut back by 8 bases and J by 5 bases. This CDR3 region has 15 residues. The CDR3: CASAGRASGRHEQYF. The CDR3 DNA sequence: TGTGCCAGCGCCGGGCGGGCTAGCGGGAGGCACGAGCAGTACTTC.

The chain is built from TRBV5-5 and TRBJ1-5; no reliable D call. The CDR3 totals 14 residues. From germline, CDR1 is SGHKS and CDR2 YYEKEE (reference sequence). V was cut by 4 bases and J by 11 bases, with 19 bases left in between. CDR3 sequence: CASSPLVGKSAQHF. For the CDR3, the DNA is TGTGCCAGCAGCCCCCTAGTGGGGAAATCAGCCCAGCATTTT.

This clone was observed a handful of times. CDR3 amino acids: CASTGQTGSNEQFF. The CDR3 region has the DNA TGTGCCAGCACCGGGCAGACAGGGTCCAATGAGCAGTTCTTC. This sequence joins TRBV7-2 and TRBJ2-1; 7 nucleotides agree with TRBD1. Germline V gene data show CDR1 as SGHTA and CDR2 as FQGNSA. V shed 7 bases, J shed 6 bases, and the junction held 9 bases outside the gene matches. The CDR3 contains 14 residues.